These 29 T cell receptor beta chains were all obtained from the same sample, sequenced in a study of cytomegalovirus exposure and HLA in healthy donors. Assay: immunoSEQ multiplex PCR; the TCRdb copy retains only in-frame clones and omits some. The sample contains about 73,000 clones, about 87% of which appear only once. Sequences were obtained from PBMCs. The receptors were sampled from a woman younger than 35 in good health and CMV-seropositive.

This clone was recorded a few times. This chain uses TRBV30 with TRBJ1-5; D not resolved. The CDR3 is 14 residues long. Trimming stripped 4 bases from V and 7 bases from J, with 17 bases between. CDR1 is GTSNPN and CDR2 is SVGIG in the germline V gene (reference sequence). This CDR3 is CAWNPRRGGQPQHF. CDR3 bases: TGTGCCTGGAACCCACGGCGCGGCGGACAGCCCCAGCATTTT. The entire variable domain, with the rest obtained from reference TRBV30 and TRBJ1-5, is as follows: SQTIHQWPATLVQPVGSPLSLECTVEGTSNPNLYWYRQAAGRGLQLLFYSVGIGQISSEVPQNLSASRPQDRQFILSSKKLLLSDSGFYLCAWNPRRGGQPQHFGDGTRLSIL.

This clone was seen once. The chain carries TRBV4-1 and TRBJ2-6, with 8 bases identical to TRBD1. Germline CDR1 MGHRA, CDR2 YSYEKL. This CDR3 comprises 16 residues. The trim removed 3 bases at V and 8 bases at J, leaving 9 bases unmatched. CDR3 DNA sequence: TGCGCCAGCAGCCATATGCCCGGACAGGGAACCAACGTCCTGACTTTC. Amino acid sequence: CASSHMPGQGTNVLTF.

This chain connects TRBV27 to TRBJ2-3; 10 positions match TRBD1. Looked up from germline, CDR1 is MNHEY and CDR2 is SMNVEV (reference sequence). J was trimmed by 4 bases and V by 5 bases; bases with no gene match: 3. This CDR3 contains 14 residues. The CDR3 nucleotides read TGTGCCAGCAGTCAAGGGACAGGGGCAGATACGCAGTATTTT. This encodes CASSQGTGADTQYF.

The chain employs TRBV11-1 and TRBJ2-5, with 12 positions matching TRBD2. This CDR3 contains 17 residues. The J segment lost 2 bases and the V segment lost 5 bases, leaving 9 bases of the junction unmatched. Per the germline V gene, CDR1 is SGHAT and CDR2 is FQDESV (reference sequence). The CDR3 bases are TGTGCCAGCAGCCGTCTGACTAGCGGGGGCCTTCAAGAGACCCAGTACTTC. Its protein is CASSRLTSGGLQETQYF.

This sequence joins TRBV11-2 and TRBJ2-7; 8 positions agree with TRBD1. Germline V gene data show CDR1 as SGHAT and CDR2 as FQNNGV. Germline trimming cut 4 bases from V and 6 bases from J; bases unmatched to any gene: 8. The CDR3 sequence is 14 residues long. CDR3 sequence (DNA): TGTGCCAGCAGCTCGGACAGGGCAGGTGGCGAGCAGTACTTC. Translating it yields CASSSDRAGGEQYF.

The chain uses TRBV7-8 and TRBJ2-7; 7 nucleotides match TRBD2. Germline V CDR1 and CDR2: SGHVS, FQNEAQ. V lost 7 bases, J lost 5 bases, and 14 bases stayed unmatched. The CDR3 length is 15 residues. CDR3 sequence (DNA): TGTGCCAGCAATGAAGTGGGGGGGAGGGCTCACGAGCAGTACTTC. Translated, it gives CASNEVGGRAHEQYF.

The chain has TRBV15 and TRBJ1-1; unclear D gene. This CDR3 comprises 16 residues. Between the trimmed V and J ends, which lost 3 bases and 5 bases, there was a span of 19 bases. Germline loops: CDR1 LNHNV, CDR2 YYDKDF (reference sequence). CDR3 amino acids: CATSRDGREKGTEAFF. As DNA, the CDR3 is TGTGCCACCAGCAGGGACGGACGGGAAAAAGGGACTGAAGCTTTCTTT.

This rearrangement joins TRBV2 to TRBJ1-1; TRBD1 aligns across 11 bases. This CDR3 has 13 amino acids. V shed 6 bases, J shed 3 bases, and the junction held 0 bases outside the gene matches. Germline CDR1 reads SNHLY; CDR2 reads FYNNEI. CDR3 amino acids: CASRGQGDTEAFF. CDR3 coding DNA: TGTGCCAGCAGGGGACAGGGGGACACTGAAGCTTTCTTT.

This clone was observed a single time. The rearrangement uses TRBV19 and TRBJ2-2, with 15 bases that match TRBD2. V was clipped by 5 bases and J by 1 base; unmatched bases: 8. The CDR3 covers 19 residues. Germline V lookup: CDR1 LNHDA, CDR2 SQIVND (reference sequence). The CDR3 loop is CASSYLGLAGGMNTGELFF. CDR3 bases: TGTGCCAGTAGTTACCTCGGACTAGCGGGAGGGATGAACACCGGGGAGCTGTTTTTT.

The genes are TRBV30 and TRBJ2-1; TRBD2 might be the D (7 bases). CDR1 GTSNPN and CDR2 SVGIG come from the germline V gene (reference sequence). Deletions cut 0 bases from V and 5 bases from J, with 17 bases between. There are 16 residues in the CDR3. CDR3 sequence: CAWSVWGGLVNNEQFF. The CDR3 bases are TGTGCCTGGAGTGTCTGGGGGGGCCTCGTGAACAATGAGCAGTTCTTC.

This clone appeared a few times. The chain combines TRBV6-4 with TRBJ2-3, with 7 positions matching TRBD1. Germline V gives CDR1 MRHNA, CDR2 SNTAGT. V was clipped by 2 bases and J by 5 bases; unmatched bases: 7. CDR3 length: 15 residues. The CDR3 DNA sequence: TGTGCCAGCAGTGACGGAGAGGGGGCAGGAGATACGCAGTATTTT. Protein: CASSDGEGAGDTQYF.

This chain uses TRBV6-5 with TRBJ1-1; D perhaps matches TRBD1 (6 bases). Trimming cost V 6 bases and J 2 bases, with 13 bases left between them. The CDR3 has 14 residues. Germline V gives CDR1 MNHEY, CDR2 SVGAGI. CDR3 bases: TGTGCCAGCAGCAAGGGACAAGTAAACACTGAAGCTTTCTTT. Encoded protein: CASSKGQVNTEAFF.

The chain has TRBV10-2 and TRBJ2-1, with TRBD1 matching over 8 bases. CDR1 WSHSY and CDR2 SAAADI come from the germline V gene. Trimming at V came to 3 bases and at J to 8 bases, leaving 18 bases not matched to a gene. There are 18 residues in the CDR3. Here the CDR3 DNA reads TGCGCCAGCAGTGAACGAGAAATAGGGACAGGTCGATCCGATGAGCAGTTCTTC. It specifies CASSEREIGTGRSDEQFF.

V is TRBV14 and J is TRBJ1-1, with TRBD1 identical over 8 bases. The CDR3 loop spans 15 amino acids. Germline assignment: CDR1 SGHDN and CDR2 FVKESK. The V segment lost 2 bases and the J segment 4 bases; nucleotides outside the gene matches: 6. This CDR3 is CASSQLQGAGTEAFF. CDR3 DNA: TGTGCCAGCAGCCAATTGCAGGGGGCAGGCACTGAAGCTTTCTTT.

V usage is TRBV9 and J usage is TRBJ2-7; 11 bases map to TRBD2. The CDR3 covers 15 residues. V trimming: 4 bases; J trimming: 1 base; junction bases outside the gene matches: 4. From germline, CDR1 is SGDLS and CDR2 YYNGEE. The CDR3: CASSHGTSGSYEQYF. The CDR3 region has the DNA TGTGCCAGCAGCCACGGGACTAGCGGTTCCTACGAGCAGTACTTC.

The chain is built from TRBV4-1 and TRBJ2-5; TRBD1 agrees at 8 bases. Germline V gene sequence: CDR1 MGHRA, CDR2 YSYEKL. The J segment lost 4 bases and the V segment lost 6 bases, leaving 7 bases of the junction unmatched. The CDR3 extends over 14 amino acids. Here the CDR3 reads CASRQTGAGETQYF. The CDR3 DNA reads as TGCGCCAGCAGGCAGACAGGGGCAGGAGAGACCCAGTACTTC.

The chain combines TRBV13 with TRBJ1-4; 7 positions agree with TRBD1. The CDR3 extends over 19 amino acids. Germline V gene sequence: CDR1 PRHDT, CDR2 FYEKMQ (reference sequence). The V segment lost 1 base and the J segment 2 bases; nucleotides outside the gene matches: 13. The CDR3 region is CASSLVGQTSVYTNEKLFF. DNA for the CDR3: TGTGCCAGCAGCTTAGTGGGACAGACATCCGTGTACACTAATGAAAAACTGTTTTTT. Together with reference TRBV13 and TRBJ1-4, the CDR3 gives the full variable domain: AAGVIQSPRHLIKEKRETATLKCYPIPRHDTVYWYQQGPGQDPQFLISFYEKMQSDKGSIPDRFSAQQFSDYHSELNMSSLELGDSALYFCASSLVGQTSVYTNEKLFFGSGTQLSVL.

The chain has TRBV19 and TRBJ2-3; TRBD2 matches 11 bases. The CDR3 covers 20 residues. Per the germline V gene, CDR1 is LNHDA and CDR2 is SQIVND (reference sequence). V trimming: 5 bases; J trimming: 0 bases; junction bases outside the gene matches: 16. This CDR3 is CASSRPGLADASTSTDTQYF. As DNA, the CDR3 is TGTGCCAGTAGTCGTCCGGGACTAGCGGACGCCAGTACTAGCACAGATACGCAGTATTTT.

CDR3 amino acids: CASRLAVSYNEQFF. The CDR3 DNA reads TGTGCCAGCAGATTAGCGGTTTCCTACAATGAGCAGTTCTTC. This rearrangement joins TRBV2 to TRBJ2-1, with a possible D match to TRBD2 (6 bases). The germline V gene encodes CDR1 SNHLY and CDR2 FYNNEI. V was pared by 6 bases and J by 1 base, with 10 bases between. CDR3 length: 14 amino acids.

This rearrangement joins TRBV5-1 to TRBJ2-3, with 10 bases aligning to TRBD2. With 4 bases clipped from V and 2 bases from J, the junction kept 7 bases outside the gene matches. The germline gives CDR1 SGHRS, CDR2 YFSETQ. The CDR3 has 16 residues. The CDR3 reads CASSTRTSGYTDTQYF. CDR3 sequence (DNA): TGCGCCAGCAGCACTCGGACTAGCGGATACACAGATACGCAGTATTTT.

The CDR3, as DNA: TGTGCAAGTCGCTTAGAGGAGGTTGCTAGCGCGAGGGACTTAGCCAAAAACATTCAGTACTTC. Translation gives CASRLEEVASARDLAKNIQYF. The chain recombines TRBV12-2 with TRBJ2-4; no check of the table's D call, TRBD2, against the DNA was made. TRBV12-2 is assigned pseudogene status. The CDR3 spans 21 residues.

The chain has TRBV30 and TRBJ2-1; maybe TRBD2 (6 bases). Per the germline V gene, CDR1 is GTSNPN and CDR2 is SVGIG (reference sequence). CDR3 length: 16 residues. V gave up 3 bases and J gave up 2 bases, with 17 bases separating them. CDR3 bases: TGTGCCTGGAGAGCCTGGCTAGCGTCGCCCTACAATGAGCAGTTCTTC. It yields the protein CAWRAWLASPYNEQFF.

V usage is TRBV27 and J usage is TRBJ2-1; the match to TRBD2 covers 10 bases. With V trimmed by 9 bases and J by 3 bases, 5 bases remained unmatched. The germline V gene has CDR1 MNHEY and CDR2 SMNVEV (reference sequence). The CDR3 is 14 amino acids. The CDR3, as DNA: TGTGCCAGTAGGAGCGGGAGGGTCTACAATGAGCAGTTCTTC. Its protein is CASRSGRVYNEQFF.

The chain is built from TRBV7-9 and TRBJ1-5; D is perhaps TRBD1 (5 bases). Deletions cut 0 bases from V and 3 bases from J, with 6 bases between. Germline V gene lookup returns CDR1 SEHNR and CDR2 FQNEAQ (reference sequence). The CDR3 runs 14 residues. The CDR3 here is CASSLAGANQPQHF. The DNA of the CDR3 is TGTGCCAGCAGCTTAGCAGGGGCCAATCAGCCCCAGCATTTT.

The genes are TRBV6-5 and TRBJ2-2; unclear D gene. Per the germline V gene, CDR1 is MNHEY and CDR2 is SVGAGI. Trimming removed 0 bases from V and 3 bases from J, with 5 bases in between. CDR3 length: 14 amino acids. CDR3 DNA: TGTGCCAGCAGTTACTCGAGATACACCGGGGAGCTGTTTTTT. It translates to CASSYSRYTGELFF.

The genes are TRBV6-5 and TRBJ2-1, with D uncertain. The germline V gene encodes CDR1 MNHEY and CDR2 SVGAGI. This CDR3 region has 12 residues. Trimming stripped 2 bases from V and 8 bases from J, with 7 bases between. This CDR3 is CASSYGGDEQFF. The CDR3 DNA reads as TGTGCCAGCAGTTACGGCGGCGATGAGCAGTTCTTC.

This clone was seen just once. The V gene is TRBV30, the J gene TRBJ1-4, with 8 bases lining up with TRBD1. Germline CDR1 reads GTSNPN; CDR2 reads SVGIG (reference sequence). J was trimmed by 4 bases and V by 7 bases; bases with no gene match: 8. The CDR3 runs to 14 residues. This CDR3 is CAFNPGGGNEKLFF. As DNA, the CDR3 is TGTGCCTTCAATCCAGGGGGCGGTAATGAAAAACTGTTTTTT.

The chain has TRBV6-4 and TRBJ2-3, with unresolved D. From germline, CDR1 is MRHNA and CDR2 SNTAGT. Trimming took 4 bases from V and 0 from J, leaving 8 bases between them. The CDR3 consists of 14 residues. Here the CDR3 reads CASSVSGSTDTQYF. The DNA for the CDR3 is TGTGCCAGCAGTGTGTCAGGCAGCACAGATACGCAGTATTTT.

This chain uses TRBV7-9 with TRBJ2-1, with a possible D match to TRBD2 (5 bases). Trimming took off 5 bases at V and 10 bases at J, with 12 bases between the two ends. CDR1 and CDR2 (germline): SEHNR, FQNEAQ (reference sequence). The CDR3 covers 12 residues. The CDR3 sequence: CASSATPGEQFF. The CDR3 DNA is TGTGCCAGCAGCGCGACCCCGGGAGAGCAGTTCTTC.